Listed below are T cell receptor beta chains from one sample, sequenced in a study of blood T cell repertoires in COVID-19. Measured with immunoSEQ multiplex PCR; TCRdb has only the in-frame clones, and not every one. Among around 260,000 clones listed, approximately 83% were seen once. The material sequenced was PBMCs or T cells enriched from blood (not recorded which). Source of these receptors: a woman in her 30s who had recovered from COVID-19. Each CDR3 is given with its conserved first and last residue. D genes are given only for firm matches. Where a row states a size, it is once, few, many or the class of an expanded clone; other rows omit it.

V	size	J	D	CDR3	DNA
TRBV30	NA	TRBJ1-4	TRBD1	CAWRAGGPGNEKLFF	TGTGCCTGGAGGGCAGGGGGGCCGGGTAATGAAAAACTGTTTTTT
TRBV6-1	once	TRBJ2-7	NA	CASSEARVSGHTYEQYF	TGTGCCAGCAGTGAAGCGCGTGTGTCGGGACATACGTACGAGCAGTACTTC
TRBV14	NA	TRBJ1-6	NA	CASSHGQPLHF	TGTGCCAGCAGCCATGGACAGCCCCTCCACTTT
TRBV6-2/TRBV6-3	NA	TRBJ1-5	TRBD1	CASSLQGALSNQPQHF	TGTGCCAGCAGTCTACAGGGGGCATTGAGCAATCAGCCCCAGCATTTT
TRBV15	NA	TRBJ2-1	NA	CATSPRATRAEQFF	TGTGCCACCAGCCCCCGGGCGACGCGGGCTGAGCAGTTCTTC
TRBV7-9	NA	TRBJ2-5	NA	CASSGYRTQETQYF	TGTGCCAGCAGCGGCTACAGGACACAAGAGACCCAGTACTTC
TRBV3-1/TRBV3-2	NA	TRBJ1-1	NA	CASSQVFVRHSLNTEAFF	TGTGCCAGCAGCCAAGTTTTTGTGCGTCACAGCTTGAACACTGAAGCTTTCTTT
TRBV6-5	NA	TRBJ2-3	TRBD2	CASAHGGAGPDTQYF	TGTGCCAGCGCTCACGGGGGGGCCGGGCCAGATACGCAGTATTTT
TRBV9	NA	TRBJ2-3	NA	CASSVRGSSTDTQYF	TGTGCCAGCAGCGTAAGAGGGTCTAGCACAGATACGCAGTATTTT
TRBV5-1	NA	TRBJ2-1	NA	CASSLTARGGNEQFF	TGCGCCAGCAGCTTGACAGCCCGAGGGGGCAATGAGCAGTTCTTC
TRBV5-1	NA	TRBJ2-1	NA	CASSLSRGAYNEQFF	TGCGCCAGCAGCTTGAGCAGGGGAGCCTACAATGAGCAGTTCTTC
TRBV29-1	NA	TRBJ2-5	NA	CSVARGGRGETQYF	TGCAGCGTTGCAAGGGGGGGGAGGGGAGAGACCCAGTACTTC
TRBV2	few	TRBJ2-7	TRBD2	CASSEMTSGTYEQYF	TGTGCCAGCAGTGAAATGACTAGCGGGACCTACGAGCAGTACTTC
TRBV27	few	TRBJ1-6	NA	CASRLTGGTPSLHF	TGTGCCAGCCGGCTCACGGGGGGCACCCCGTCCCTCCACTTT
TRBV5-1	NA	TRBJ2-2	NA	CASSLVQGNGELFF	TGCGCCAGCAGCTTGGTTCAGGGGAACGGGGAGCTGTTTTTT
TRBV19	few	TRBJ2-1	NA	CASSIATGTLEQFF	TGTGCCAGTAGTATCGCTACAGGGACCTTGGAGCAGTTCTTC
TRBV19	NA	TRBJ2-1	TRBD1	CASSATGTGGRKFF	TGTGCCAGTAGTGCAACCGGGACAGGGGGTAGAAAGTTCTTC
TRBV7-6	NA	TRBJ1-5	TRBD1	CASSLGQGNQPQHF	TGTGCCAGCAGCTTAGGACAGGGGAATCAGCCCCAGCATTTT
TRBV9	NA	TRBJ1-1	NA	CASSARLRGNTEAFF	TGTGCCAGCAGCGCTCGTCTTAGGGGTAACACTGAAGCTTTCTTT
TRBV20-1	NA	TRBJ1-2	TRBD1	CSARTGFGYTF	TGCAGTGCCAGGACAGGGTTTGGCTACACCTTC
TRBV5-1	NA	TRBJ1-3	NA	CASSRSTADSGNTIYF	TGCGCCAGCAGCAGATCGACAGCTGACTCTGGAAACACCATATATTTT
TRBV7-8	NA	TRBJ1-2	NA	CASRRRGEGLLTYGYTF	TGTGCCAGCAGACGGAGGGGCGAGGGTTTATTGACCTATGGCTACACCTTC